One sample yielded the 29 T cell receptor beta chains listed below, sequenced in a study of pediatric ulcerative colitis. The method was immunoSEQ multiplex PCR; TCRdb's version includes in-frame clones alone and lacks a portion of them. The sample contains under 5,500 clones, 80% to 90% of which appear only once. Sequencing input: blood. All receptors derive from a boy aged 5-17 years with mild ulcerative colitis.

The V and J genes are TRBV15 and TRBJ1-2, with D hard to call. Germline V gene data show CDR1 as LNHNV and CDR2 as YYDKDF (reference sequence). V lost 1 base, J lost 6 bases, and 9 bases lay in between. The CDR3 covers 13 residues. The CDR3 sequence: CATSRARENGYTF. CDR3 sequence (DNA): TGTGCCACCAGCAGAGCGAGGGAAAATGGCTACACCTTC.

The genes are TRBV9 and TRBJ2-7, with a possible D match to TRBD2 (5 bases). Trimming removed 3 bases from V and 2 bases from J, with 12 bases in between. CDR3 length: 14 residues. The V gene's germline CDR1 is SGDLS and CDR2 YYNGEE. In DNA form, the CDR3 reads TGTGCCAGCAGCGGTGGTGGGGAGCCCTACGAGCAGTACTTC. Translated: CASSGGGEPYEQYF.

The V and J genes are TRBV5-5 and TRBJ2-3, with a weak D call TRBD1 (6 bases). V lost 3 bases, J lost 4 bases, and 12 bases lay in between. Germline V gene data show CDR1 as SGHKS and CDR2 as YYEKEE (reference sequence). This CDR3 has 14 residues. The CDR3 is CASSWLQGPDTQYF. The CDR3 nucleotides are TGTGCCAGCAGCTGGTTGCAGGGGCCAGATACGCAGTATTTT.

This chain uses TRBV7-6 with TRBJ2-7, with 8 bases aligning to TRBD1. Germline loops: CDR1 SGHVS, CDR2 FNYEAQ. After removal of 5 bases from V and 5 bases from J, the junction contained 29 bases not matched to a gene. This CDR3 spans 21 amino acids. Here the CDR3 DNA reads TGTGCCAGCAGCCCAACCCGGGGGAAGTACGACAGGGGCTTTTTTGGCGACGAGCAGTACTTC. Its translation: CASSPTRGKYDRGFFGDEQYF.

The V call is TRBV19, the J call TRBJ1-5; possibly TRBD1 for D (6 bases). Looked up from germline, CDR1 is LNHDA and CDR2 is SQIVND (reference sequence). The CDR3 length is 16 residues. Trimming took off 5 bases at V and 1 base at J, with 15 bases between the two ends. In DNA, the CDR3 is TGTGCCAGTAGTTCACCCCCAGGGGAGAGCAATCAGCCCCAGCATTTT. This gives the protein CASSSPPGESNQPQHF.

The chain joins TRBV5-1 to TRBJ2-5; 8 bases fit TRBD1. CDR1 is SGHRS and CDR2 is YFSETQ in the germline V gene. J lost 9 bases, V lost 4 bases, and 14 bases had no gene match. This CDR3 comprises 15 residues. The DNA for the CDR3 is TGCGCCAGCAGCCCGTGGACAGGGATGGGCGTGGCCCAGTACTTC. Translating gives CASSPWTGMGVAQYF.

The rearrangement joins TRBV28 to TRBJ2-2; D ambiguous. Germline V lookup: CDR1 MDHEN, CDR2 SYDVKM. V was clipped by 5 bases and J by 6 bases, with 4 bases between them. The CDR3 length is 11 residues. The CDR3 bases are TGTGCCAGCAGTCCCCCCGGGGAGCTGTTTTTT. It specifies CASSPPGELFF.

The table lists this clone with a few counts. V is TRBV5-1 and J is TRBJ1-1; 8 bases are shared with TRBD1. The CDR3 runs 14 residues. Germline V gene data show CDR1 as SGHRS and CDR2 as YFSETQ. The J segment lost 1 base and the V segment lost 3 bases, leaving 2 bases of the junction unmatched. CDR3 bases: TGCGCCAGCAGCTACGACAGGGGGAACACTGAAGCTTTCTTT. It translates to CASSYDRGNTEAFF.

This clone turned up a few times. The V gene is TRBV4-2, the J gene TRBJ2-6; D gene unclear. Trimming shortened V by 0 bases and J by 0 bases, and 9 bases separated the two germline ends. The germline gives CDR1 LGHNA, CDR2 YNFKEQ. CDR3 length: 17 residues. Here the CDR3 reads CASSQDGSASGANVLTF. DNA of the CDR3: TGTGCCAGCAGCCAAGATGGCAGCGCCTCTGGGGCCAACGTCCTGACTTTC.

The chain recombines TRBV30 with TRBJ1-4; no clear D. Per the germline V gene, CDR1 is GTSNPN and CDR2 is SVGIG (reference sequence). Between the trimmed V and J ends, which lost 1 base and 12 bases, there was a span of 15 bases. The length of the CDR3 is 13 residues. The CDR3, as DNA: TGTGCCTGGAGTGCGCAAATCTCGGTGGAACTGTTTTTT. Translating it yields CAWSAQISVELFF.

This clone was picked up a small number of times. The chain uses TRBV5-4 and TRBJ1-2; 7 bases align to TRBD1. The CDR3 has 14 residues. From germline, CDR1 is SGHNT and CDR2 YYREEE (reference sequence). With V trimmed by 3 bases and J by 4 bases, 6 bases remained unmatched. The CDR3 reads CASSSAQGFYGYTF. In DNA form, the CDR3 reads TGTGCCAGCAGCTCGGCACAGGGGTTCTATGGCTACACCTTC.

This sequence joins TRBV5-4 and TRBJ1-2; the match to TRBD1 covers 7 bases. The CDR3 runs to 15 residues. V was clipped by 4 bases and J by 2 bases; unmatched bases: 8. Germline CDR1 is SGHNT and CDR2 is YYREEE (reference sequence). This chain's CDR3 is CASSTALQGNYGYTF. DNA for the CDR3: TGTGCCAGCAGCACCGCCTTACAGGGGAACTATGGCTACACCTTC. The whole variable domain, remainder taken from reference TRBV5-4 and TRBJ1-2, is ETGVTQSPTHLIKTRGQQVTLRCSSQSGHNTVSWYQQALGQGPQFIFQYYREEENGRGNFPPRFSGLQFPNYSSELNVNALELDDSALYLCASSTALQGNYGYTFGSGTRLTVV.

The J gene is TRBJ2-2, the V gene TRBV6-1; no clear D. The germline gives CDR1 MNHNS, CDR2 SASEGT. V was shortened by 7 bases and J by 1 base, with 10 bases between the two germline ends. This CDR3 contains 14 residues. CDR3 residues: CASTLGRNTGELFF. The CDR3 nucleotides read TGTGCCAGCACCCTAGGACGGAACACCGGGGAGCTGTTTTTT.

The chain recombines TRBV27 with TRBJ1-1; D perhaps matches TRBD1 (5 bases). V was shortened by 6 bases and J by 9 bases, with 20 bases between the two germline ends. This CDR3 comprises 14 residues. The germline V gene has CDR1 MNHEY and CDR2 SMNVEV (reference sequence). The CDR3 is CASRPRAGQYKAFF. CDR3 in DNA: TGTGCCAGCAGACCCCGGGCAGGGCAATACAAAGCTTTCTTT.

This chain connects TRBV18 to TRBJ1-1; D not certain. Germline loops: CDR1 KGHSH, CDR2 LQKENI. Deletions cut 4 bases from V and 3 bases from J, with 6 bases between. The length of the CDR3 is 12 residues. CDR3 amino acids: CASSRTDTEAFF. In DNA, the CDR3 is TGTGCCAGCTCACGGACGGACACTGAAGCTTTCTTT.

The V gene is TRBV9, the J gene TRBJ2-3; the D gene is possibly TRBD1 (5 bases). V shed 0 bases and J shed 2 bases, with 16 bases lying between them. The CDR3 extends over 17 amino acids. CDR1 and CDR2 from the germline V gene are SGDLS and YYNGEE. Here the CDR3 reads CASSVEAEDRPTDTQYF. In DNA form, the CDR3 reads TGTGCCAGCAGCGTAGAGGCCGAAGACAGACCCACAGATACGCAGTATTTT.

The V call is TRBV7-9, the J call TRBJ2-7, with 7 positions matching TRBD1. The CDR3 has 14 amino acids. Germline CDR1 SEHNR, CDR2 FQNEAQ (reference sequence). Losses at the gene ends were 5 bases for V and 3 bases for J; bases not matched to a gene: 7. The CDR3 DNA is TGTGCCAGCAGCCCGGGACAGTCATACTACGAGCAGTACTTC. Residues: CASSPGQSYYEQYF.

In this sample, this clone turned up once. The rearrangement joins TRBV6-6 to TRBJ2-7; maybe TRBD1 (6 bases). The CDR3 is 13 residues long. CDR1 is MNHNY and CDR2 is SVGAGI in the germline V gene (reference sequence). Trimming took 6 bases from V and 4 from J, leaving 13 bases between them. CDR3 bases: TGTGCCAGCAGCCAACAGGGTCGGTACGAGCAGTACTTC. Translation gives CASSQQGRYEQYF.

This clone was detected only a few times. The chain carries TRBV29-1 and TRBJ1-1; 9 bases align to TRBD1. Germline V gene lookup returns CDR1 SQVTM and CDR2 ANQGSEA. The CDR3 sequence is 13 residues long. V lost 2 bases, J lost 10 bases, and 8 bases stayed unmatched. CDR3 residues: CSVELKQGAGAFF. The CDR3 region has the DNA TGCAGCGTTGAACTAAAACAGGGGGCAGGAGCTTTCTTT.

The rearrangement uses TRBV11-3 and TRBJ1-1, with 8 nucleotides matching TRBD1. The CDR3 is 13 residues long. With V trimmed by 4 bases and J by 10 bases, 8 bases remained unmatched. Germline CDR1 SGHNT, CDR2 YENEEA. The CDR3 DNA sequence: TGTGCCAGCAGCTACAATAAACAGGGGGTAGCTTTCTTT. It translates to CASSYNKQGVAFF.

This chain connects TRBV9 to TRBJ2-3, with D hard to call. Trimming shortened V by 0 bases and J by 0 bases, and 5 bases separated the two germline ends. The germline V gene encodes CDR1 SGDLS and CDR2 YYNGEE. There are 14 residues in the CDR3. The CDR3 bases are TGTGCCAGCAGCGTAGACCCCAGCACAGATACGCAGTATTTT. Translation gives CASSVDPSTDTQYF.

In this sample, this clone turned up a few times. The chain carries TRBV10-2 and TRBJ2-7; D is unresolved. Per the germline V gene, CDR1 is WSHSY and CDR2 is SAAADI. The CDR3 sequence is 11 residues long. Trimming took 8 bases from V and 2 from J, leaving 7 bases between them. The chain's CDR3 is CASGQTYEQYF. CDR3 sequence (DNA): TGCGCCAGCGGGCAGACCTACGAGCAGTACTTC.

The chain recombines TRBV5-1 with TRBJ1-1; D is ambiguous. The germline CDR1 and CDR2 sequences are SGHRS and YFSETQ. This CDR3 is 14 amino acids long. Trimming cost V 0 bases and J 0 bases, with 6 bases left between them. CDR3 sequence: CASSLDGMNTEAFF. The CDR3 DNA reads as TGCGCCAGCAGCTTGGACGGGATGAACACTGAAGCTTTCTTT.

The CDR3 loop is CASSERGAEGSRGYTF. In DNA, the CDR3 is TGTGCCAGCAGTGAAAGGGGTGCAGAGGGTTCTAGGGGCTACACCTTC. The chain joins TRBV25-1 to TRBJ1-2, with D tentatively TRBD1 (5 bases). CDR3 length equals 16 residues. The germline V gene has CDR1 MGHDK and CDR2 SYGVNS. The V end was cut by 2 bases, the J end by 8 bases, with 21 bases between.

DNA for the CDR3: TGTGCCACCAGCAGAGATCGAAACATCATGAACACTGAAGCTTTCTTT. Translating it yields CATSRDRNIMNTEAFF. The rearrangement links TRBV15 to TRBJ1-1; no clear D. The V end lost 0 bases, the J end lost 0 bases, and 11 bases lay between the germline ends. This CDR3 spans 16 amino acids. CDR1 is LNHNV and CDR2 is YYDKDF in the germline V gene (reference sequence).

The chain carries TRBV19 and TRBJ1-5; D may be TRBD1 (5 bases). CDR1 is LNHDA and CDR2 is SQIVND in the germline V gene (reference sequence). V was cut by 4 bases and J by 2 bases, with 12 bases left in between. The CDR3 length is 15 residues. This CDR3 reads CASSTIRGGNQPQHF. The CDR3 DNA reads TGTGCCAGTAGTACCATAAGAGGGGGCAATCAGCCCCAGCATTTT.

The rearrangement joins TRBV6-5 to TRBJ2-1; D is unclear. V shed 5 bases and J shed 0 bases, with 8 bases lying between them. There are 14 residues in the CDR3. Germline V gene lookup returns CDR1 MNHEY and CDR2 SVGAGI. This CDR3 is CASSPSVSYNEQFF. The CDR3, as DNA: TGTGCCAGCAGTCCGAGCGTCTCCTACAATGAGCAGTTCTTC.

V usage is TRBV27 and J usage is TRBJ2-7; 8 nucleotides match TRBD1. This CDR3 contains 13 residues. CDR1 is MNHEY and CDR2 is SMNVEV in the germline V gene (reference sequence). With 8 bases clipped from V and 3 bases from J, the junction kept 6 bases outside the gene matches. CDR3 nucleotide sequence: TGTGCCAGCGGGGAAGACAGGGGCTACGAGCAGTACTTC. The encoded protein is CASGEDRGYEQYF.

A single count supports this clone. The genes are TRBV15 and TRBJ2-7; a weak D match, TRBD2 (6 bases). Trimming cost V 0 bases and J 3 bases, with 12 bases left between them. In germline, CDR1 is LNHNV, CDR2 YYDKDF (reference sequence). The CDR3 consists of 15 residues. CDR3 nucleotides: TGTGCCACCAGCAGAGAGGGCGGGGCCGGCTACGAGCAGTACTTC. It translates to CATSREGGAGYEQYF. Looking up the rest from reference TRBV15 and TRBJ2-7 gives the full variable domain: DAMVIQNPRYQVTQFGKPVTLSCSQTLNHNVMYWYQQKSSQAPKLLFHYYDKDFNNEADTPDNFQSRRPNTSFCFLDIRSPGLGDTAMYLCATSREGGAGYEQYFGPGTRLTVT.